The text below deals with one TCR beta chain. What it binds is not known. The repertoire was sequenced with immunoSEQ multiplex PCR; TCRdb's copy has only in-frame clones and lacks some. The top ten hold under 25% of the sample, which has under 25,000 clones, about 88% seen once. The CDR3 is 14 amino acids. Germline-derived CDR1 and CDR2 are MDHEN and SYDVKM. V lost 6 bases, J lost 4 bases, and 13 bases lay in between. The data stem from a study of T cells in localized non-small cell lung cancer. Whole-study results and caveats: Adjacent lung was found to contain a median roughly 58 of the top 100 tumor clones. Those with higher blood T cell density had longer overall survival. Uninvolved nearby lung showed the greatest T cell clonality, exceeding that found in tumor.

V usage is TRBV28 and J usage is TRBJ2-1; either TRBD1 or TRBD2 may supply D (5 bases each). The material was PBMCs, obtained before any cancer treatment. This clonotype was obtained from a man aged 40 to 70 with stage II squamous cell lung carcinoma. The CDR3 DNA reads as TGTGCCAGCAGCCCCCCGGGGCCATACAATGAGCAGTTCTTC. As protein: CASSPPGPYNEQFF.